This T cell receptor (beta chain) was identified during a study of blood T cell repertoires in COVID-19. In the study overall: Researchers got acute and convalescent COVID-19 samples from the United States, Italy and Spain. Sample material is recorded as cDNA or gDNA derived from T cells, B-cell-depleted T cells, or PBMCs.

The CDR3 is made up of 14 amino acids. V lost 4 bases, J lost 3 bases, and 14 bases lay in between. Looked up from germline, CDR1 is SGHRS and CDR2 is YFSETQ. Method: immunoSEQ multiplex PCR; TCRdb's copy keeps in-frame clones and lacks some. The sample holds approximately 210,000 clones, roughly 90% seen once. The sequencing input was PBMCs or T cells enriched from blood (not recorded which). This clonotype originated in a woman aged 25 to 39 who had recovered from COVID-19. The rearrangement uses TRBV5-1 and TRBJ2-7; D perhaps matches TRBD2 (6 bases). CDR3 sequence reads: CASSPGLGYYEQYF. CDR3 sequence (DNA): TGCGCCAGCAGCCCGGGACTGGGATACTACGAGCAGTACTTC. The complete variable domain, with remaining parts taken from reference TRBV5-1 and TRBJ2-7, reads KAGVTQTPRYLIKTRGQQVTLSCSPISGHRSVSWYQQTPGQGLQFLFEYFSETQRNKGNFPGRFSGRQFSNSRSEMNVSTLELGDSALYLCASSPGLGYYEQYFGPGTRLTVT.